One sample yielded the 10 T cell receptor beta chains listed below, sequenced in a study of long-term antiretroviral therapy in people with HIV. Run at survey level, the immunoSEQ assay was version v3.0. Method: immunoSEQ multiplex PCR; TCRdb's copy keeps in-frame clones and lacks some. The sample includes about 29,000 clones, roughly 78% of them seen just once. The material was unsorted PBMCs, obtained 1.5 years before starting antiretroviral therapy. The source of these receptors is a man between 18 and 29 years old with HIV.

This chain uses TRBV5-6 with TRBJ1-5, with D possibly matching TRBD1 (5 bases). This CDR3 contains 14 residues. Germline-derived CDR1 and CDR2 are SGHDT and YYEEEE. With 4 bases removed from V and 7 bases from J, the gap between germline ends came to 15 bases. CDR3 in amino acids: CASSPYGARQPQHF. The CDR3 DNA reads TGTGCCAGCAGCCCTTACGGGGCGCGGCAGCCCCAGCATTTT.

This clone was counted a few times. V usage is TRBV2 and J usage is TRBJ1-6; 9 bases are shared with TRBD1. V was pared by 5 bases and J by 6 bases, with 2 bases of the junction left unmatched. Germline V lookup: CDR1 SNHLY, CDR2 FYNNEI. The CDR3 has 14 amino acids. The DNA of the CDR3 is TGTGCCAGCAGTTCGGACAGGGGTAATTCACCCCTCCACTTT. Amino acids: CASSSDRGNSPLHF.

V usage is TRBV12-5 and J usage is TRBJ1-2; the D gene is possibly TRBD1 (5 bases). Germline V CDR1 and CDR2: LGHNT, FRNRAP. V gave up 2 bases and J gave up 4 bases, with 20 bases separating them. The CDR3 has 17 residues. Here the CDR3 reads CASGLLSQRQTIYGYTF. CDR3 nucleotide sequence: TGTGCTAGTGGTTTGCTCAGCCAAAGACAGACGATCTATGGCTACACCTTC.

The chain carries TRBV19 and TRBJ1-5, with D unclear. The V gene's germline CDR1 is LNHDA and CDR2 SQIVND (reference sequence). Trimming removed 3 bases from V and 7 bases from J, with 10 bases in between. CDR3 size: 13 residues. DNA for the CDR3: TGTGCCAGTAGTATCCTAGGTCAACAGCCCCAGCATTTT. Amino acids: CASSILGQQPQHF.

A note on this clone: Its ends do not fully match the called genes, so a read error is possible. This sample includes further DNA sequences coding for the same CDR3. The genes are TRBV6-6 and TRBJ1-5, with D possibly TRBD1 on 5 matching bases. The CDR3 extends over 14 amino acids. Germline CDR1 is MNHNY and CDR2 is SVGAGI (reference sequence). CDR3 nucleotides: TGTGCCAGCAGTTCCACAGGAACTAATCAGCCCCAACATTTT. Residues: CASSSTGTNQPQHF.

J is TRBJ2-3 and V is TRBV4-2; TRBD2 matches at 11 bases. In germline, CDR1 is LGHNA, CDR2 YNFKEQ. The CDR3 length is 16 residues. J lost 1 base, V lost 5 bases, and 5 bases had no gene match. The CDR3 DNA sequence: TGTGCCAGCAGCGGACCTAGCGGGGGGCGCACAGATACGCAGTATTTT. It translates to CASSGPSGGRTDTQYF.

The chain has TRBV4-3 and TRBJ2-6; D not certain. Germline CDR1 reads LGHNA; CDR2 reads YSLEER. There are 16 residues in the CDR3. Between the trimmed V and J ends, which lost 0 bases and 0 bases, there was a span of 6 bases. The CDR3 sequence: CASSQETYSGANVLTF. CDR3 sequence (DNA): TGCGCCAGCAGCCAAGAGACTTACTCTGGGGCCAACGTCCTGACTTTC.

A remark on this clone: Other DNA sequences in this specimen translate into the identical CDR3. V gene TRBV19 combines with J gene TRBJ1-2; no reliable D call. Trimming removed 3 bases at V and 1 base at J, with 9 bases between. Germline assignment: CDR1 LNHDA and CDR2 SQIVND (reference sequence). This CDR3 is built from 14 residues. The CDR3 here is CASSILGSNYGYTF. The CDR3 DNA reads TGTGCCAGTAGTATCCTCGGGAGTAACTATGGCTACACCTTC.

V gene TRBV5-6 combines with J gene TRBJ2-2, with 10 bases identical to TRBD2. This CDR3 region has 14 residues. With V trimmed by 4 bases and J by 7 bases, 4 bases remained unmatched. From germline, CDR1 is SGHDT and CDR2 YYEEEE. CDR3 region: CASSPGLAFGELFF. CDR3 nucleotide sequence: TGTGCCAGCAGCCCGGGACTAGCGTTCGGGGAGCTGTTTTTT.

The chain joins TRBV20-1 to TRBJ2-5; D gene ambiguous. CDR1 DFQATT and CDR2 SNEGSKA come from the germline V gene (reference sequence). This CDR3 spans 10 amino acids. V lost 6 bases to trimming and J lost 6 bases, with 8 bases between them. The CDR3 coding sequence is TGCAGTGCCCCCCTCCAGACCCAGTACTTC. It codes for CSAPLQTQYF.